Listed below are T cell receptor beta chains from one sample, sequenced in a study of metastatic and nonmetastatic thyroid tumors. TCRdb called clones again from the PCR reads with MiXCR. The sample comprises 91,000 or so clones, roughly 13% of which are singletons, and about 11% rests with the top ten. The sequencing input was blood. The receptor set was obtained from a female donor with papillary thyroid cancer or a benign thyroid nodule (not recorded which). Some clones in this sample may be carry-over from other donors' samples. The conserved cysteine and the conserved F or W are not part of the CDR3 here.

>TRBV19|TRBJ2-3
ASGGTSAGTDTQY
>TRBV2|TRBJ2-5
ASSANGQRETQY
>TRBV11-2|TRBJ1-2
ASRSIREGYGYT
>TRBV30|TRBJ2-7
AWSISLEQY
>TRBV20-1|TRBJ2-1
SARRRQGDNEQF
>TRBV4-3|TRBJ2-3
ASSQGLAGGPGDTQY
>TRBV20-1|TRBJ2-2
SASPTGIGELF
>TRBV7-2|TRBJ2-1
ASSLASRSYNEQF
>TRBV10-3|TRBJ2-7
AISGTSGNSYEQY
>TRBV28|TRBJ1-3
ASSLWQGNTIY
>TRBV6-1|TRBJ1-1
ASHLPGTGSRSTEAF
>TRBV27|TRBJ1-5
ASSPLYRNQPQH
>TRBV19|TRBJ2-1
ASSGSGADSHEQF
>TRBV20-1|TRBJ2-3
SASRASVLSPTDTQY
>TRBV20-1|TRBJ1-2
SAISLGGVNYGYT
>TRBV28|TRBJ2-7
ATGAASGYYEQY
>TRBV7-2|TRBJ2-2
ASSQGPNTGELF
>TRBV11-3|TRBJ2-1
ASSLRAGTFNEQF
>TRBV12-3/TRBV12-4|TRBJ2-5
ASSVGWTAETQY
>TRBV6-1|TRBJ1-1
ASSGRVGEAF
>TRBV6-1|TRBJ1-1
ASRESDVMNTEAF
>TRBV7-8|TRBJ2-7
ASSSGLAGEYEQY
>TRBV7-8|TRBJ2-1
ASSLAGLASNEQF
>TRBV29-1|TRBJ1-5
SVERIRELGWNQPQH
>TRBV27|TRBJ1-1
ASRRTSGALTNTEAF
>TRBV6-2/TRBV6-3|TRBJ2-7
ASSHNSYERY
>TRBV5-6|TRBJ2-3
ASSLEIKGFTDTQY
>TRBV28|TRBJ2-7
ASMAGIDLRAGYYEQY
>TRBV19|TRBJ2-1
ASCYRVGEDNEQF
>TRBV7-2|TRBJ2-1
ASSHINEQF
>TRBV7-7|TRBJ2-5
ASSKGLAGQETQY
>TRBV20-1|TRBJ1-5
SARESGTGRNQPQH
>TRBV6-2/TRBV6-3|TRBJ1-5
ASSTGGVQPQH
>TRBV20-1|TRBJ2-7
SASGTAAYEQY
>TRBV5-5|TRBJ2-7
ASSLDNNYEQY
>TRBV19|TRBJ1-1
AMRDSMNTEAF
>TRBV30|TRBJ1-2
AWSVHRGPSYGYT
>TRBV29-1|TRBJ2-6
SVDAGSGANVLT
>TRBV30|TRBJ2-5
ASSQPGQGAWETQY